This T cell receptor beta chain was recorded in a study of cytomegalovirus exposure and HLA in healthy donors. The CDR3 sequence is 16 residues long. V gave up 2 bases and J gave up 6 bases; unmatched junction bases: 7. CDR1 and CDR2 (germline): MNHEY, SVGAGI. Only in-frame clones appear in the TCRdb table, and some are missing; sequencing was by immunoSEQ multiplex PCR. The table records 250,000 to 400,000 clones, about 85% of them present only once. The TCR comes from a young woman in good health and CMV-seropositive. The gene calls are TRBV6-5 and TRBJ2-2; 9 nucleotides agree with TRBD2. The material sequenced was PBMCs. Written as DNA, the CDR3 is TGTGCCAGCAGTTACGCGGGAGGGCCTGTGTCCGGGGAGCTGTTTTTT. This encodes CASSYAGGPVSGELFF.